Below are 31 T cell receptor beta chains sequenced from a single sample in a study of beta chain features in type 1 diabetes. Isolated RNA was reverse transcribed in full, so expressed TCRB transcripts were sequenced. Sequencing used immunoSEQ multiplex PCR; TCRdb keeps in-frame clones, though not all of them. The sample shows some 500,000 clones, roughly 11% of them seen only once. The sequenced material came from naive CD4+ T cells from blood. These receptors came from a woman between 18 and 29 years old in good health.

This clone was observed a few times. The chain recombines TRBV2 with TRBJ1-2; 8 positions agree with TRBD1. This CDR3 contains 12 residues. CDR1 is SNHLY and CDR2 is FYNNEI in the germline V gene. The J segment lost 6 bases and the V segment lost 7 bases, leaving 4 bases of the junction unmatched. CDR3 in DNA: TGTGCCAGCACCCTGACAGGGGATGGCTACACCTTC. Translation gives CASTLTGDGYTF. The complete variable domain, with remaining parts taken from reference TRBV2 and TRBJ1-2, reads EPEVTQTPSHQVTQMGQEVILRCVPISNHLYFYWYRQILGQKVEFLVSFYNNEISEKSEIFDDQFSVERPDGSNFTLKIRSTKLEDSAMYFCASTLTGDGYTFGSGTRLTVV.

This clone was counted only a few times. The chain is built from TRBV7-8 and TRBJ2-1; tentative D call: TRBD1 (5 bases). Trimming removed 6 bases from V and 7 bases from J, with 10 bases in between. The CDR3 length is 12 residues. Germline V lookup: CDR1 SGHVS, CDR2 FQNEAQ. The CDR3 loop reads CASSSPGNEQFF. The CDR3 DNA follows: TGTGCCAGCAGTTCCCCAGGGAATGAGCAGTTCTTC.

The chain is built from TRBV7-2 and TRBJ2-5, with 7 bases lining up with TRBD2. There are 16 residues in the CDR3. Per the germline V gene, CDR1 is SGHTA and CDR2 is FQGNSA. The trim removed 1 base at V and 5 bases at J, leaving 10 bases unmatched. The CDR3 protein is CASSLGPLAARETQYF. The CDR3 DNA reads as TGTGCCAGCAGCTTAGGCCCCCTAGCGGCCCGGGAGACCCAGTACTTC. Based on the CDR3 plus reference TRBV7-2 and TRBJ2-5, the full variable domain is GAGVSQSPSNKVTEKGKDVELRCDPISGHTALYWYRQSLGQGLEFLIYFQGNSAPDKSGLPSDRFSAERTGGSVSTLTIQRTQQEDSAVYLCASSLGPLAARETQYFGPGTRLLVL.

The rearrangement joins TRBV28 to TRBJ1-5; D remains ambiguous. This CDR3 region has 16 residues. CDR1 MDHEN and CDR2 SYDVKM come from the germline V gene. V was shortened by 6 bases and J by 0 bases, with 15 bases between the two germline ends. Written as DNA, the CDR3 is TGTGCCAGCAGGCTCGGAAGACCTTATAGCAATCAGCCCCAGCATTTT. It encodes CASRLGRPYSNQPQHF.

The rearrangement joins TRBV30 to TRBJ2-7, with D perhaps matching TRBD2 (5 bases). The CDR3 loop spans 16 amino acids. V lost 0 bases, J lost 9 bases, and 24 bases lay in between. The germline V gene has CDR1 GTSNPN and CDR2 SVGIG (reference sequence). CDR3 protein: CAWSVHRPLSTSGQYF. The CDR3 coding sequence is TGTGCCTGGAGTGTACATCGTCCGCTAAGTACTAGTGGGCAGTACTTC.

CDR3 sequence: CASTYRAGGPTDTQYF. Here the CDR3 DNA reads TGTGCCAGCACCTACCGGGCGGGGGGTCCCACAGATACGCAGTATTTT. This rearrangement joins TRBV5-4 to TRBJ2-3; 8 bases map to TRBD2. The CDR3 contains 16 residues. The V gene's germline CDR1 is SGHNT and CDR2 YYREEE (reference sequence). Trimming at V came to 6 bases and at J to 2 bases, leaving 11 bases not matched to a gene.

This clone was observed a few times. The genes are TRBV15 and TRBJ2-5, with 9 bases that match TRBD1. Germline CDR1 is LNHNV and CDR2 is YYDKDF (reference sequence). The CDR3 extends over 17 amino acids. With 5 bases clipped from V and 4 bases from J, the junction kept 14 bases outside the gene matches. CDR3 nucleotide sequence: TGTGCCACCAGCCCCGGCACCCTGGGACAGGGTGGAGAGACCCAGTACTTC. Residues: CATSPGTLGQGGETQYF.

The V and J genes are TRBV29-1 and TRBJ2-1; a possible D gene is TRBD2 (5 bases). Germline V gene data show CDR1 as SQVTM and CDR2 as ANQGSEA. This CDR3 has 12 amino acids. Trimming took 7 bases from V and 10 from J, leaving 17 bases between them. This CDR3 reads CSAAGVPGEQFF. The CDR3 DNA follows: TGCAGCGCCGCCGGGGTTCCGGGGGAGCAGTTCTTC.

This sequence joins TRBV7-3 and TRBJ2-3; 10 nucleotides align to TRBD2. The CDR3 has 18 residues. With 5 bases clipped from V and 0 bases from J, the junction kept 11 bases outside the gene matches. CDR1 and CDR2 from the germline V gene are SGHTA and FQGTGA. The CDR3 spells CASSPVRTSGTSTDTQYF. The CDR3 coding sequence is TGTGCCAGCAGCCCCGTTAGGACTAGCGGTACTAGCACAGATACGCAGTATTTT.

The sample holds a few counts of this clone. This rearrangement joins TRBV18 to TRBJ2-7; D remains ambiguous. Trimming stripped 5 bases from V and 1 base from J, with 12 bases between. Germline V gene sequence: CDR1 KGHSH, CDR2 LQKENI. The CDR3 is 14 amino acids. Here the CDR3 reads CASSNKAMSYEQYF. Here the CDR3 DNA reads TGTGCCAGCTCAAATAAAGCGATGTCCTACGAGCAGTACTTC.

This clone turned up a few times. The V call is TRBV7-6, the J call TRBJ2-7, with D perhaps matching TRBD1 or TRBD2 (5 bases each). The germline V gene encodes CDR1 SGHVS and CDR2 FNYEAQ. This CDR3 has 18 amino acids. Trimming cost V 5 bases and J 3 bases, with 26 bases left between them. The CDR3 spells CASSTTHGVPGWYYEQYF. CDR3 in DNA: TGTGCCAGCAGCACTACTCACGGGGTTCCAGGGTGGTACTACGAGCAGTACTTC.

This chain connects TRBV23-1 to TRBJ2-5; 7 bases align to TRBD2. TRBV23-1 belongs to the ORF category, with a function that is uncertain. The CDR3 is 15 residues long. Trimming cost V 1 base and J 1 base; bases outside gene matches: 3. The CDR3 protein is CASSQWGGLQETQYF. In nucleotides, the CDR3 is TGCGCCAGCAGTCAATGGGGGGGTCTCCAAGAGACCCAGTACTTC.

This clone was seen a handful of times. The J gene is TRBJ2-5, the V gene TRBV28; 8 nucleotides match TRBD2. Germline loops: CDR1 MDHEN, CDR2 SYDVKM. This CDR3 comprises 15 residues. The junction had 13 bases not matched to a gene; V was cut back by 8 bases and J by 5 bases. CDR3 nucleotide sequence: TGTGCCAGCCTCGGGGGGGCCGCTTTATATGAGACCCAGTACTTC. Encoded protein: CASLGGAALYETQYF.

This sequence joins TRBV27 and TRBJ2-1, with D unresolved. CDR3 size: 11 residues. The germline gives CDR1 MNHEY, CDR2 SMNVEV (reference sequence). Trimming shortened V by 10 bases and J by 9 bases, and 13 bases separated the two germline ends. DNA for the CDR3: TGTGCCACCACTCTCCTCGGTGAGCAGTTCTTC. Protein product: CATTLLGEQFF.

This rearrangement joins TRBV28 to TRBJ1-1; D is possibly TRBD1 (6 bases). The germline gives CDR1 MDHEN, CDR2 SYDVKM. Trimming left V 3 bases short and J 4 bases short, with 15 bases between. The CDR3 totals 15 residues. The CDR3 nucleotides are TGTGCCAGCAGTTTGGCACAGGGTCGGGGCACTGAAGCTTTCTTT. Protein: CASSLAQGRGTEAFF.

A few counts support this clone. The chain has TRBV5-6 and TRBJ2-3; D is possibly TRBD1 (6 bases). V was cut by 5 bases and J by 4 bases, with 11 bases left in between. The CDR3 sequence is 13 residues long. Germline CDR1 is SGHDT and CDR2 is YYEEEE. The CDR3 spells CASRRWTADTQYF. CDR3 DNA: TGTGCCAGCAGACGATGGACAGCAGATACGCAGTATTTT.

The chain is built from TRBV6-5 and TRBJ2-3; 9 positions agree with TRBD1. The trim removed 5 bases at V and 4 bases at J, leaving 7 bases unmatched. This CDR3 region has 15 residues. Germline CDR1 and CDR2: MNHEY and SVGAGI. CDR3: CASSRPGQGPDTQYF. CDR3 nucleotides: TGTGCCAGCAGTCGTCCGGGACAGGGTCCAGATACGCAGTATTTT.

This clone turned up a few times. The chain uses TRBV2 and TRBJ2-7, with D perhaps TRBD2 (6 bases). Deletions cut 1 base from V and 3 bases from J, with 10 bases between. The germline V gene encodes CDR1 SNHLY and CDR2 FYNNEI. This CDR3 has 14 amino acids. The CDR3 coding sequence is TGTGCCAGCAGTGAAGTAGAGGGAGGCTACGAGCAGTACTTC. Protein product: CASSEVEGGYEQYF.

V and J are TRBV30 and TRBJ2-1, with D possibly matching TRBD2 (6 bases). Trimming pared 3 bases from V and 6 bases from J, leaving 18 bases between. The CDR3 totals 15 residues. Germline CDR1 GTSNPN, CDR2 SVGIG (reference sequence). CDR3 residues: CAWSGGGGPGNEQFF. CDR3 nucleotides: TGTGCCTGGAGCGGGGGTGGCGGGCCGGGCAATGAGCAGTTCTTC.

This clone has a handful of counts. The chain employs TRBV5-4 and TRBJ2-7; 11 positions match TRBD2. The CDR3 sequence is 15 residues long. Germline V lookup: CDR1 SGHNT, CDR2 YYREEE (reference sequence). Trimming removed 2 bases from V and 6 bases from J; junction bases left unmatched: 7. The DNA for the CDR3 is TGTGCCAGCAGCTTTTTAGCGGGAGGGCCAAGCGAGCAGTACTTC. Translated: CASSFLAGGPSEQYF.

The CDR3 is CASSKRTGQTYNEQFF. The CDR3 nucleotides read TGTGCCAGCAGCAAAAGAACCGGACAGACCTACAATGAGCAGTTCTTC. The chain is built from TRBV7-2 and TRBJ2-1; D might be TRBD1 (6 bases). The CDR3 is made up of 16 amino acids. With 5 bases removed from V and 2 bases from J, the gap between germline ends came to 16 bases. Per the germline V gene, CDR1 is SGHTA and CDR2 is FQGNSA.

The sample holds a few counts of this clone. V is TRBV18 and J is TRBJ1-5, with no clear D. Per germline, CDR1 KGHSH and CDR2 LQKENI. The V end was cut by 6 bases, the J end by 2 bases, with 8 bases between. The CDR3 contains 13 residues. CDR3 in DNA: TGTGCCAGCTCTGTCCAGGGCAATCAGCCCCAGCATTTT. The encoded protein is CASSVQGNQPQHF.

The chain recombines TRBV5-1 with TRBJ1-2; 7 bases fit TRBD1. Germline loops: CDR1 SGHRS, CDR2 YFSETQ. The junction had 9 bases not matched to a gene; V was cut back by 4 bases and J by 6 bases. The CDR3 loop spans 14 amino acids. The CDR3 sequence: CASSRDRDENGYTF. Written as DNA, the CDR3 is TGCGCCAGCAGCCGTGACAGGGACGAGAATGGCTACACCTTC.

The J gene is TRBJ2-7, the V gene TRBV28; 7 bases align to TRBD1. Per germline, CDR1 MDHEN and CDR2 SYDVKM. The CDR3 loop spans 15 amino acids. Unmatched junction bases numbered 2, after V lost 0 bases and J lost 0 bases. CDR3 in amino acids: CASSLWTGSSYEQYF. The CDR3 DNA reads TGTGCCAGCAGTTTATGGACAGGGAGCTCCTACGAGCAGTACTTC.

A note on this clone: At one end the junction does not follow the germline gene, possibly because of a read error. This CDR3 is also generated by other DNA sequences in the sample. The chain links TRBV13 to TRBJ2-1, with 9 positions matching TRBD1. CDR3 length: 12 residues. Germline V gene lookup returns CDR1 PRHDT and CDR2 FYEKMQ (reference sequence). DNA of the CDR3: TGTGCCAGCAGCTTAGGGGGGGACAGGGCGCTCTTC. Its translation: CASSLGGDRALF. The complete variable domain, with remaining parts taken from reference TRBV13 and TRBJ2-1, reads AAGVIQSPRHLIKEKRETATLKCYPIPRHDTVYWYQQGPGQDPQFLISFYEKMQSDKGSIPDRFSAQQFSDYHSELNMSSLELGDSALYFCASSLGGDRALFGPGTRLTVL.

The rearrangement joins TRBV6-5 to TRBJ2-4; D might be TRBD2 (6 bases). This CDR3 comprises 14 residues. The V gene's germline CDR1 is MNHEY and CDR2 SVGAGI. The germline V and J ends were trimmed by 4 bases and 3 bases, with 10 bases remaining between them. CDR3 in DNA: TGTGCCAGCAGTTTCGGGGGAGTCAAAAACATTCAGTACTTC. Its translation: CASSFGGVKNIQYF.

J is TRBJ1-1 and V is TRBV29-1; D uncertain. The V and J ends lost 3 bases and 8 bases respectively, with 10 bases between them. CDR1 is SQVTM and CDR2 is ANQGSEA in the germline V gene. This CDR3 has 11 residues. The CDR3 reads CSVEKEREAFF. CDR3 DNA: TGCAGCGTTGAGAAGGAACGGGAAGCTTTCTTT. Variable domain in full (rest from reference TRBV29-1 and TRBJ1-1): SAVISQKPSRDICQRGTSLTIQCQVDSQVTMMFWYRQQPGQSLTLIATANQGSEATYESGFVIDKFPISRPNLTFSTLTVSNMSPEDSSIYLCSVEKEREAFFGQGTRLTVV.

This clone was detected only a few times. The identical CDR3 is also encoded by other nucleotide sequences in the sample. The chain has TRBV2 and TRBJ1-1; D gene ambiguous. V was clipped by 7 bases and J by 0 bases, with 3 bases between them. The CDR3 has 11 amino acids. CDR1 and CDR2 (germline): SNHLY, FYNNEI. The CDR3 sequence is CASTLNTEAFF. The DNA of the CDR3 is TGTGCCAGCACCCTGAACACTGAAGCTTTCTTT.

In this sample, this clone turned up a few times. This same CDR3 is encoded by further DNA sequences in the sample. The V gene is TRBV19, the J gene TRBJ1-4; the D is unclear. The V end was cut by 3 bases, the J end by 7 bases, with 6 bases between. The CDR3 has 12 residues. Germline-derived CDR1 and CDR2 are LNHDA and SQIVND (reference sequence). CDR3 in amino acids: CASSMWSEKLFF. CDR3 nucleotide sequence: TGTGCCAGTAGTATGTGGAGTGAAAAACTGTTTTTT.

This clone was counted a few times. The chain couples TRBV29-1 to TRBJ2-1; D is undetermined. There are 15 residues in the CDR3. Germline-derived CDR1 and CDR2 are SQVTM and ANQGSEA. V lost 7 bases and J 0 bases, leaving 16 bases between the germline ends. CDR3 region: CSGLGSYSSYNEQFF. CDR3 sequence (DNA): TGCAGCGGCTTAGGTTCTTACAGCTCCTACAATGAGCAGTTCTTC.

The CDR3 DNA reads as TGTGCCAGCAGTGGCCGGGACAATGAGCAGTTCTTC. This encodes CASSGRDNEQFF. The V gene is TRBV6-6, the J gene TRBJ2-1; D remains ambiguous. This CDR3 contains 12 residues. The V end lost 5 bases, the J end lost 5 bases, and 7 bases lay between the germline ends. The germline CDR1 and CDR2 sequences are MNHNY and SVGAGI (reference sequence).